The clone carrying this T cell receptor beta chain occurred a few times. Its antigen is not identified. Both ends of each TCR cDNA library bore sample-specific barcodes. TCRdb reprocessed the 5' RACE reads with MiXCR, giving one entry per CDR3 protein. Among 400,000 or so distinct CDR3 sequences, about 28% were seen once, and the ten largest hold roughly 5.5%. V was trimmed by 2 bases and J by 0 bases, leaving 9 bases between them. CDR3 length: 15 amino acids. Germline loops: CDR1 MNHEY, CDR2 SMNVEV (reference sequence). The donors were healthy female monozygous twins, three pairs in total. This entry belongs to a study of identical twins' blood T cells. Overall study: About 6 alpha and about 6 beta libraries together yielded roughly 50 million reads.

General observations from the study: Abundant TCRbeta CDR3s overlapped more between twins than with unrelated donors.

The chain has TRBV27 and TRBJ2-3; D not certain. This sequence originates from a woman aged 18-49 years in good health. The specimen sequenced was PBMCs. CDR3 loop: CASSLSVASTDTQYF. The CDR3, as DNA: TGTGCCAGCAGTTTAAGTGTCGCCAGCACAGATACGCAGTATTTT.